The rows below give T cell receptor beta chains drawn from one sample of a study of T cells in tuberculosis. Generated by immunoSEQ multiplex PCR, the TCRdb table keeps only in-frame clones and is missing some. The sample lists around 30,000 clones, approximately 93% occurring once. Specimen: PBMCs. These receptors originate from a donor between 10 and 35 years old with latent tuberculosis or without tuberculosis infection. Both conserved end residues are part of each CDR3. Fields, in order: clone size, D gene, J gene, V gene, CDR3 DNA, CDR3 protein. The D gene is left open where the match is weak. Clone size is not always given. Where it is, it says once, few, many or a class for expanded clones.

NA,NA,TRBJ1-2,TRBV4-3,TGCGCCAGCAGCCAAGAGGTAGGGGATGGCTACACCTTC,CASSQEVGDGYTF
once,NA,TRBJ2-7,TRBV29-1,TGCAGCGCCTTAGTCTCCTACGAGCAGTACTTC,CSALVSYEQYF
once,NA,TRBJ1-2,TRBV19,TGTGCCAGTGCTCGTGATGGACAAGCTAACTATGGCTACACCTTC,CASARDGQANYGYTF
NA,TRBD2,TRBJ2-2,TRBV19,TGTGCCAGGGACCTAGCGGGAGGGTCCACCGGGGAGCTGTTTTTT,CARDLAGGSTGELFF
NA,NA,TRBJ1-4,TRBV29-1,TGCAGCGTTGAAGATATGAGGGGAGGGTTATGTGAAAAACTGTTTTTT,CSVEDMRGGLCEKLFF
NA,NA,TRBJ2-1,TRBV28,TGTGCCAGCAGGAAAACAGGGAAGAACTACAATGAGCAGTTCTTC,CASRKTGKNYNEQFF
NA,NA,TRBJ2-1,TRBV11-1,TGTGCCAGCAGCTTCCGGTCCCACCCGTCGGATGAGCAGTTCTTC,CASSFRSHPSDEQFF
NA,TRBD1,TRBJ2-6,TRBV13,TGTGCCAGCAGCTTAATTTTAGGGGCAGGGGGCTCTGGGGCCAACGTCCTGACTTTC,CASSLILGAGGSGANVLTF
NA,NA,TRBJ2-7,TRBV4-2,TGTGCCAGCAGCCACACAGGGATCGAGCAGTACTTC,CASSHTGIEQYF
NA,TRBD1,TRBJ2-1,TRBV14,TGTGCCAGCAGCCGCGGACAGGGTAACAGATCCTACAATGAGCAGTTCTTC,CASSRGQGNRSYNEQFF
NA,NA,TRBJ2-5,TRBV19,TGTGCCAGTAGCTCGTATGTCGACAGCCAGACCCAGTACTTC,CASSSYVDSQTQYF
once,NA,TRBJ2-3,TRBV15,TGTGCCACCAGCAGGGGAGAGACGGGCGCAGATACGCAGTATTTT,CATSRGETGADTQYF
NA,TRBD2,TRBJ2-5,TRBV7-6,TGTGCCAGCAGCTTGGGCGGGAGGCGGGAGACCCAGTACTTC,CASSLGGRRETQYF
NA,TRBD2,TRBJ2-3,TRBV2,TGTGCCAGCAGCCCCTTTGGCGGGAGCGGCACAGATACGCAGTATTTT,CASSPFGGSGTDTQYF
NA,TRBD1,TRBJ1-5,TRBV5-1,TGCGCCAGCAGCCCTGGACAGGGTAGCAATCAGCCCCAGCATTTT,CASSPGQGSNQPQHF
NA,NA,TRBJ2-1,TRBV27,TGTGCCAGCAGTCTTCAGGGACAACCTTACAATGAGCAGTTCTTC,CASSLQGQPYNEQFF
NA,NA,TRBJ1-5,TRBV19,TGTGCCAGTATACCGCGGTGGGACTCGTCGGATCAGCCCCAGCATTTT,CASIPRWDSSDQPQHF
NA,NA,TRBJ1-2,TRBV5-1,TGCGCCAGCAGTTACTCCGACAGCCACAACTATGGCTACACCTTC,CASSYSDSHNYGYTF
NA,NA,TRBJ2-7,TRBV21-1,TGTGCCAGCAGCTCAAGGGGGGGGCAGAGGACCCCCTACGAGCAGTACTTC,CASSSRGGQRTPYEQYF
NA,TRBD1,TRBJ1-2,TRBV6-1,TGTGCCAGCAGTGGGACAGGGGGCGAGGGTTGGGGCTACACCTTC,CASSGTGGEGWGYTF
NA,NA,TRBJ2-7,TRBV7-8,TGTGCCAGCAGCTTAGACGGGTTGAGCTCCTACGAGCAGTACTTC,CASSLDGLSSYEQYF
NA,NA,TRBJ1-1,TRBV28,TGTGCCAGCAGGCTCCGGGAGACAGATTTAGAAGCTTTCTTT,CASRLRETDLEAFF
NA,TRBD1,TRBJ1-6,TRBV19,TGTGCCAGTAGTATAGTGGACAGGATGCGATCACCCCTCCACTTT,CASSIVDRMRSPLHF
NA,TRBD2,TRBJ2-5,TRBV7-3,TGTGCCAGCAGCTTAAAAGCGGGGATACAAGAGACCCAGTACTTC,CASSLKAGIQETQYF
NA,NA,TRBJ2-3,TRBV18,TGTGCCAGCTCACCAGCCCGGGTAAGATCGACAGATACGCAGTATTTT,CASSPARVRSTDTQYF
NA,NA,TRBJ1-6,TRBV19,TGTGCCAGTAGTACCCGGACATCCAGTTCACCCCTCCACTTT,CASSTRTSSSPLHF
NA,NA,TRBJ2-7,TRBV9,TGTGCCAGCAGCGGACAATACAGGACAGAGCAGTACTTC,CASSGQYRTEQYF
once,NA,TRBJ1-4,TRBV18,TGTGCCAGCTCACCACCGGGGACAAAGAAGGAAAAACTGTTTTTT,CASSPPGTKKEKLFF
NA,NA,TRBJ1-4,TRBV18,TGTGCCAGCTCACCAGAAACAGCCACGAATCCGGCGAATGAAAAACTGTTTTTT,CASSPETATNPANEKLFF
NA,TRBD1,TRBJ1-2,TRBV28,TGTGCCAGCAAACTAACAGGGGGCTATGGCTACACCTTC,CASKLTGGYGYTF
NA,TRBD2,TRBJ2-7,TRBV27,TGTGCCAGCAGCCACACCCTAGCGGGGGGTTCCTACGAGCAGTACTTC,CASSHTLAGGSYEQYF
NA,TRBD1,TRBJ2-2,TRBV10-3,TGTGCCATCAGGGGACAGGCTAACACCGGGGAGCTGTTTTTT,CAIRGQANTGELFF
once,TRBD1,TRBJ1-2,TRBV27,TGTGCCAGCAGTTTAAGTAAGGGGGCCTGGGGCTACACCTTC,CASSLSKGAWGYTF
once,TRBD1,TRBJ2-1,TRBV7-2,TGTGCCAACTCCTTAGGACAGGGCAATGAGCAGTTCTTC,CANSLGQGNEQFF
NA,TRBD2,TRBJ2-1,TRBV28,TGTGCCAGCAGCTCAGGACTAGCGGGACACTCCTACAATGAGCAGTTCTTC,CASSSGLAGHSYNEQFF
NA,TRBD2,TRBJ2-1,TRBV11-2,TGTGCCAGCAGCTTGACTAGCAAAGAGAGTGAGCAGTTCTTC,CASSLTSKESEQFF
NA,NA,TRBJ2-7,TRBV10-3,TGTGCCATCACGGAGGGGGTAGCGGGCCACGAGCAGTACTTC,CAITEGVAGHEQYF
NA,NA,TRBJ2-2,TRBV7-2,TGTGCCAGCAGCAAATGGGCAGCTAGCGACACCGGGGAGCTGTTTTTT,CASSKWAASDTGELFF
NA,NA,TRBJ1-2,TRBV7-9,TGTGCCAGCAGCCGTACGCCAGGGGTTTTAGACTATGGCTACACCTTC,CASSRTPGVLDYGYTF
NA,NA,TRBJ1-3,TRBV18,TGTGCCAGCTCACCAGGGACACCCAACTCTGGAAACACCATATATTTT,CASSPGTPNSGNTIYF
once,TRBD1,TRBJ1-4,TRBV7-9,TGTGCCAGCAGCTCTGACAGGGAAGGATGGGCAACTAATGAAAAACTGTTTTTT,CASSSDREGWATNEKLFF
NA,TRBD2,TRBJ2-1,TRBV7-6,TGTGCCAGCAGCTCAGTACTAGCGGGAGATGGAAATGAGCAGTTCTTC,CASSSVLAGDGNEQFF
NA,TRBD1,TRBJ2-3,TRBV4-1,TGCGCCAGCAGCCAGCAGGGGGCGCGTGGTACGCAGTATTTT,CASSQQGARGTQYF
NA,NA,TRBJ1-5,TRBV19,TGTGCCAGTAGCATCGGCAGGACTGTCAATCAGCCCCAGCATTTT,CASSIGRTVNQPQHF
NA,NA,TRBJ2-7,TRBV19,TGTGCCAGCTCAACAGGGATAGGGGACTACGAGCAGTACTTC,CASSTGIGDYEQYF